These 18 T cell receptor beta chains were sequenced from one sample in a study of early T cells in non-severe SARS-CoV-2 infection. TCRdb redid the calling of the 5' RACE reads with MiXCR, one entry per CDR3 protein. The sample has tens of thousands of distinct CDR3 sequences; around 14% are singletons. Material: whole blood. Receptor source: an adult who was a healthcare worker with PCR-confirmed SARS-CoV-2 infection or an uninfected control (not recorded which).

V and J are TRBV7-8 and TRBJ2-5, with 14 bases lining up with TRBD2. Trimming took 1 base from V and 2 from J; bases not matched to a gene: 6. The CDR3 runs to 18 residues. Germline CDR1 is SGHVS and CDR2 is FQNEAQ. DNA for the CDR3: TGTGCCAGCAGCTTAGACTCCGGGACTAGCGGGGGTCAAGAGACCCAGTACTTC. This sequence encodes CASSLDSGTSGGQETQYF. The whole variable domain, remainder taken from reference TRBV7-8 and TRBJ2-5, is GAGVSQSPRYKVAKRGQDVALRCDPISGHVSLFWYQQALGQGPEFLTYFQNEAQLDKSGLPSDRFFAERPEGSVSTLKIQRTQQEDSAVYLCASSLDSGTSGGQETQYFGPGTRLLVL.

The gene calls are TRBV5-1 and TRBJ2-5, with D perhaps TRBD1 (5 bases). V was cut by 0 bases and J by 3 bases, with 9 bases left in between. In germline, CDR1 is SGHRS, CDR2 YFSETQ. This CDR3 spans 14 amino acids. For the CDR3, the DNA is TGCGCCAGCAGCTTGGAAGGGGTTGAAGAGACCCAGTACTTC. Residues: CASSLEGVEETQYF.

This sequence joins TRBV11-2 and TRBJ2-1; 10 bases agree with TRBD1. Germline V gene lookup returns CDR1 SGHAT and CDR2 FQNNGV. The V and J ends lost 5 bases and 12 bases, in that order; junction bases with no gene match: 4. The CDR3 is made up of 12 amino acids. The CDR3 is CASSPGQGLQFF. CDR3 nucleotides: TGTGCCAGCAGCCCGGGACAGGGGTTGCAGTTCTTC.

Ten or more counts support this clonotype. This chain joins TRBV6-5 and TRBJ1-2; no reliable D call. Trimming stripped 6 bases from V and 4 bases from J, with 15 bases between. The CDR3 runs to 14 residues. Germline V CDR1 and CDR2: MNHEY, SVGAGI. CDR3: CASRSWRNFYGYTF. CDR3 coding DNA: TGTGCCAGCAGGAGTTGGAGGAATTTCTATGGCTACACCTTC.

This clonotype came up many times. This chain links TRBV25-1 with TRBJ1-1; D is perhaps TRBD1 (6 bases). The CDR3 consists of 15 residues. Germline CDR1 reads MGHDK; CDR2 reads SYGVNS. Between the trimmed V and J ends, which lost 1 base and 1 base, there was a span of 10 bases. CDR3 loop: CASSEWDKPNTEAFF. CDR3 nucleotides: TGTGCCAGCAGTGAATGGGACAAACCGAACACTGAAGCTTTCTTT.

A few counts support this clonotype. The V call is TRBV15, the J call TRBJ2-2; 8 bases agree with TRBD1. The CDR3 runs 15 residues. The V gene end was trimmed by 6 bases and the J gene end by 3 bases; junction bases not matched to a gene: 6. In germline, CDR1 is LNHNV, CDR2 YYDKDF (reference sequence). The CDR3 sequence is CATRADREDTGELFF. CDR3 sequence (DNA): TGTGCCACCAGGGCGGACAGGGAGGACACCGGGGAGCTGTTTTTT.

The chain has TRBV19 and TRBJ2-1, with D hard to call. Germline loops: CDR1 LNHDA, CDR2 SQIVND (reference sequence). V dropped 6 bases and J dropped 6 bases, with 9 bases sitting between them. The CDR3 sequence is 12 residues long. CDR3 bases: TGTGCCAGTAGCCCTAGGAGCAATGAGCAGTTCTTC. It is translated as CASSPRSNEQFF.

CDR3: CASINMGSNYGYTF. In nucleotides, the CDR3 is TGTGCCAGCATCAACATGGGGTCTAACTATGGCTACACCTTC. This chain links TRBV12-3 or TRBV12-4 with TRBJ1-2; no clear D gene. The CDR3 covers 14 residues. V was cut by 7 bases and J by 0 bases, with 12 bases left in between.

The sample holds many counts of this clonotype. The chain has TRBV20-1 and TRBJ1-2; 7 nucleotides align to TRBD1. The trim removed 5 bases at V and 5 bases at J, leaving 5 bases unmatched. Germline values: CDR1 DFQATT, CDR2 SNEGSKA (reference sequence). This CDR3 has 12 amino acids. The chain's CDR3 is CSALDREYGYTF. CDR3 bases: TGCAGTGCTTTAGACAGGGAATATGGCTACACCTTC.

The chain is built from TRBV5-4 and TRBJ2-1; 8 bases agree with TRBD2. The CDR3 length is 16 residues. CDR1 is SGHNT, CDR2 YYREEE, per germline (reference sequence). V shed 3 bases and J 5 bases; nucleotides not matched to a gene: 10. CDR3 DNA: TGTGCCAGCAGCTCCGAGTTAACTAGCGGAAACAATGAGCAGTTCTTC. It is translated as CASSSELTSGNNEQFF.

This clonotype has ten or more counts. This chain links TRBV20-1 with TRBJ1-1; unclear D gene. V was clipped by 6 bases and J by 1 base, with 6 bases between them. Germline V gives CDR1 DFQATT, CDR2 SNEGSKA (reference sequence). This CDR3 comprises 11 residues. CDR3 DNA: TGCAGTGCGAGGGAGAACACTGAAGCTTTCTTT. Its translation is CSARENTEAFF.

This clonotype was seen a few times. The chain combines TRBV5-1 with TRBJ1-2; D gene ambiguous. Germline V gene data show CDR1 as SGHRS and CDR2 as YFSETQ. The CDR3 loop spans 12 amino acids. Trimming stripped 0 bases from V and 8 bases from J, with 8 bases between. The CDR3 spells CASSLAGYGYTF. CDR3 bases: TGCGCCAGCAGCTTGGCCGGGTACGGCTACACCTTC.

The table lists this clonotype with many counts. The J gene is TRBJ1-1, the V gene TRBV20-1; tentatively, D is TRBD1 (5 bases). The CDR3 runs to 17 residues. Trimming pared 1 base from V and 0 bases from J, leaving 18 bases between. Germline V gene lookup returns CDR1 DFQATT and CDR2 SNEGSKA (reference sequence). The CDR3: CSARAPGLIPLNTEAFF. The CDR3 DNA is TGCAGTGCTAGAGCCCCGGGACTGATCCCCTTGAACACTGAAGCTTTCTTT.

This clonotype turned up a few times. The rearrangement uses TRBV18 and TRBJ1-5; 9 nucleotides line up with TRBD1. After removal of 6 bases from V and 7 bases from J, the junction contained 7 bases not matched to a gene. CDR1 and CDR2 (germline): KGHSH, LQKENI. The CDR3 totals 14 residues. The CDR3 DNA is TGTGCCAGCTCTCAACAGGGGGCGGGCCAGCCCCAGCATTTT. This gives the protein CASSQQGAGQPQHF.

This clonotype was picked up a small number of times. V gene TRBV20-1 combines with J gene TRBJ1-1; D uncertain. Trimming took 0 bases from V and 2 from J, leaving 10 bases between them. Germline loops: CDR1 DFQATT, CDR2 SNEGSKA (reference sequence). This CDR3 spans 14 amino acids. The CDR3 region is CSARDRAFNTEAFF. CDR3 bases: TGCAGTGCTAGAGATCGGGCCTTTAACACTGAAGCTTTCTTT.

This clonotype was observed at least ten times. CDR3 bases: TGTGCCAAGGACAGGGTCTACTATGGCTACACCTTC. This codes for CAKDRVYYGYTF. The chain links TRBV21-1 to TRBJ1-2; no check of the table's D call, TRBD1, against the DNA was made. TRBV21-1 corresponds to a pseudogene. This CDR3 has 12 amino acids.

This clonotype came up many times. V gene TRBV7-9 combines with J gene TRBJ1-3; weak D call: TRBD1 (5 bases). This CDR3 has 14 residues. CDR1 and CDR2 (germline): SEHNR, FQNEAQ (reference sequence). Trimming left V 5 bases short and J 0 bases short, with 8 bases between. CDR3 loop: CASSRDSSGNTIYF. As DNA, the CDR3 is TGTGCCAGCAGCCGCGACAGCTCTGGAAACACCATATATTTT.

The V call is TRBV10-3, the J call TRBJ2-3; 8 bases align to TRBD2. The CDR3 is 16 amino acids. After removal of 4 bases from V and 0 bases from J, the junction contained 6 bases not matched to a gene. The germline V gene encodes CDR1 ENHRY and CDR2 SYGVKD. The CDR3 coding sequence is TGTGCCATCAGTGGGTCGGGGGGGCGAAGCACAGATACGCAGTATTTT. This gives the protein CAISGSGGRSTDTQYF.